The 19 T cell receptor beta chains given below trace back to one sample, sequenced in a study of PD-1 blockade in classical Hodgkin lymphoma. TCRdb's table, derived via immunoSEQ multiplex PCR, lists solely in-frame clones and lacks some. The data show 40,000 to 45,000 clones, around 75% seen once. Every one of the patients relapsed after autologous stem cell transplantation (brentuximab vedotin exposure was variable). Material: peripheral blood mononuclear cells (PBMCs), obtained at baseline. Receptors were obtained from a human donor with classical Hodgkin lymphoma.

The J gene is TRBJ1-5, the V gene TRBV19, with D possibly being TRBD1 (6 bases). CDR1 and CDR2 (germline): LNHDA, SQIVND (reference sequence). Trimming took 5 bases from V and 5 from J, leaving 13 bases between them. There are 14 residues in the CDR3. The CDR3 here is CASSRGGGYQPQHF. The CDR3 DNA follows: TGTGCCAGTAGTCGGGGAGGGGGGTATCAGCCCCAGCATTTT.

There are a few counts of this clone. The chain links TRBV6-1 to TRBJ1-1; D not certain. The V end lost 0 bases, the J end lost 0 bases, and 8 bases lay between the germline ends. There are 15 residues in the CDR3. Per germline, CDR1 MNHNS and CDR2 SASEGT. This CDR3 is CASSEAIGLNTEAFF. The CDR3 DNA reads TGTGCCAGCAGTGAAGCGATAGGGCTGAACACTGAAGCTTTCTTT.

In the case of this clone: A much larger clone differs from this one at a single base, so this may be a read error. V usage is TRBV5-8 and J usage is TRBJ2-7, with D perhaps TRBD2 (5 bases). V lost 0 bases to trimming and J lost 6 bases, with 7 bases between them. Germline V lookup: CDR1 SGHTS, CDR2 YDEGEE. The CDR3 loop spans 12 amino acids. The CDR3 coding sequence is TGTGCCAGCAGCTTGGCGGGGTTCGAGCAGTACTTC. Translated: CASSLAGFEQYF. The full variable domain, with the rest looked up from reference TRBV5-8 and TRBJ2-7, is EAGVTQSPTHLIKTRGQQATLRCSPISGHTSVYWYQQALGLGLQFLLWYDEGEERNRGNFPPRFSGRQFPNYSSELNVNALELEDSALYLCASSLAGFEQYFGPGTRLTVT.

This sequence joins TRBV15 and TRBJ2-3, with TRBD1 matching 8 bases. Germline V CDR1 and CDR2: LNHNV, YYDKDF (reference sequence). V shed 5 bases, J shed 6 bases, and the junction held 7 bases outside the gene matches. This CDR3 has 14 amino acids. The CDR3 protein is CATSGQGPRDTQYF. In DNA, the CDR3 is TGTGCCACCAGCGGACAGGGCCCGCGGGATACGCAGTATTTT.

The chain carries TRBV19 and TRBJ2-7; D is perhaps TRBD2 (5 bases). V lost 4 bases and J 9 bases, leaving 16 bases between the germline ends. The length of the CDR3 is 13 residues. Germline V CDR1 and CDR2: LNHDA, SQIVND (reference sequence). The CDR3 DNA follows: TGTGCCAGTAGTAGGTCCGCCCCCAGCGGGCAGTACTTC. This gives the protein CASSRSAPSGQYF. The full variable domain, with the rest looked up from reference TRBV19 and TRBJ2-7, is DGGITQSPKYLFRKEGQNVTLSCEQNLNHDAMYWYRQDPGQGLRLIYYSQIVNDFQKGDIAEGYSVSREKKESFPLTVTSAQKNPTAFYLCASSRSAPSGQYFGPGTRLTVT.

The chain employs TRBV6-6 and TRBJ2-7, with D possibly matching TRBD2 (6 bases). Germline loops: CDR1 MNHNY, CDR2 SVGAGI (reference sequence). V was clipped by 6 bases and J by 3 bases, with 18 bases between them. CDR3 length: 15 residues. For the CDR3, the DNA is TGTGCCAGCAGCCCTGCGGGACCCCAAAACTACGAGCAGTACTTC. It specifies CASSPAGPQNYEQYF.

This clone has just one count. The V gene is TRBV30, the J gene TRBJ1-4, with 10 bases aligning to TRBD1. Trimming removed 6 bases from V and 6 bases from J; junction bases left unmatched: 16. Germline V gene lookup returns CDR1 GTSNPN and CDR2 SVGIG (reference sequence). The CDR3 runs to 17 residues. CDR3: CACSGTGAMRGYEKLFF. In nucleotides, the CDR3 is TGTGCCTGTTCCGGGACAGGGGCTATGCGGGGTTATGAAAAACTGTTTTTT.

This sequence joins TRBV11-1 and TRBJ2-5; D may be TRBD2 (6 bases). This CDR3 is built from 15 residues. Per germline, CDR1 SGHAT and CDR2 FQDESV (reference sequence). V dropped 5 bases and J dropped 2 bases, with 15 bases sitting between them. The CDR3 DNA is TGTGCCAGCAGCCGCGGGACGGGGGTGCAAGAGACCCAGTACTTC. Protein sequence: CASSRGTGVQETQYF.

The chain recombines TRBV5-4 with TRBJ2-3; no reliable D call. The V gene lost 1 base and the J gene lost 9 bases, with 12 bases spanning the gap. Germline assignment: CDR1 SGHNT and CDR2 YYREEE (reference sequence). This CDR3 has 13 residues. CDR3 loop: CASSLIPGDTQYF. CDR3 coding DNA: TGTGCCAGCAGCTTGATTCCCGGAGACACGCAGTATTTT.

This clone was observed many times. The V gene is TRBV19, the J gene TRBJ1-1; D is perhaps TRBD1 (6 bases). The germline V gene encodes CDR1 LNHDA and CDR2 SQIVND (reference sequence). Trimming stripped 7 bases from V and 1 base from J, with 19 bases between. This CDR3 is 16 amino acids long. The CDR3: CASKESGGRTNTEAFF. The CDR3 DNA reads TGTGCCAGTAAAGAAAGTGGGGGCCGGACGAACACTGAAGCTTTCTTT.

The chain links TRBV10-3 to TRBJ2-7, with TRBD2 as a possible D gene (5 bases). CDR3 length: 14 amino acids. From germline, CDR1 is ENHRY and CDR2 SYGVKD. Trimming cost V 0 bases and J 1 base, with 7 bases left between them. The CDR3 sequence is CAISESRVSYEQYF. In DNA, the CDR3 is TGTGCCATCAGTGAGTCGCGGGTATCCTACGAGCAGTACTTC.

J is TRBJ1-1 and V is TRBV5-1; D call uncertain. Germline V CDR1 and CDR2: SGHRS, YFSETQ. The CDR3 length is 14 residues. The V gene lost 1 base and the J gene lost 4 bases, with 11 bases spanning the gap. As DNA, the CDR3 is TGCGCCAGCAGCTTGTCTCTGAAGGGCACTGAAGCTTTCTTT. This codes for CASSLSLKGTEAFF. The variable domain in full, completed from reference TRBV5-1 and TRBJ1-1, reads KAGVTQTPRYLIKTRGQQVTLSCSPISGHRSVSWYQQTPGQGLQFLFEYFSETQRNKGNFPGRFSGRQFSNSRSEMNVSTLELGDSALYLCASSLSLKGTEAFFGQGTRLTVV.

The rearrangement uses TRBV25-1 and TRBJ2-5; D not certain. The germline V and J ends were trimmed by 4 bases and 3 bases, with 9 bases remaining between them. Germline V gene data show CDR1 as MGHDK and CDR2 as SYGVNS. CDR3 size: 13 residues. The CDR3 region is CASSGGYKETQYF. The CDR3 region has the DNA TGTGCCAGCAGTGGAGGCTACAAAGAGACCCAGTACTTC.

The chain joins TRBV27 to TRBJ1-1, with D tentatively TRBD1 (6 bases). Looked up from germline, CDR1 is MNHEY and CDR2 is SMNVEV (reference sequence). CDR3 length: 14 amino acids. The V gene lost 5 bases and the J gene lost 1 base, with 11 bases spanning the gap. The CDR3 coding sequence is TGTGCCAGCAGTGCCACGACAGGGAACACTGAAGCTTTCTTT. Protein sequence: CASSATTGNTEAFF.

J is TRBJ1-1 and V is TRBV5-1; D is unresolved. The CDR3 length is 11 residues. Trimming pared 4 bases from V and 11 bases from J, leaving 12 bases between. Germline V lookup: CDR1 SGHRS, CDR2 YFSETQ. CDR3 bases: TGCGCCAGCAGCGAAGGTAAGCGGGCTTTCTTT. Translated: CASSEGKRAFF.

This clone was observed a single time. V is TRBV7-9 and J is TRBJ1-1; D possibly corresponds to TRBD1 (5 bases). Trimming removed 1 base at V and 1 base at J, with 10 bases between. The CDR3 runs to 15 residues. CDR1 and CDR2 from the germline V gene are SEHNR and FQNEAQ (reference sequence). The CDR3 coding sequence is TGTGCCAGCAGCTTAGTCCCTGGGGCGAACACTGAAGCTTTCTTT. Its translation is CASSLVPGANTEAFF. Using reference TRBV7-9 and TRBJ1-1 for the parts outside the CDR3, the full variable domain is DTGVSQNPRHKITKRGQNVTFRCDPISEHNRLYWYRQTLGQGPEFLTYFQNEAQLEKSRLLSDRFSAERPKGSFSTLEIQRTEQGDSAMYLCASSLVPGANTEAFFGQGTRLTVV.

This clone was observed a few times. This rearrangement joins TRBV6-1 to TRBJ1-1, with 7 positions matching TRBD1. Trimming took 8 bases from V and 1 from J; bases not matched to a gene: 4. The CDR3 is made up of 13 amino acids. Germline loops: CDR1 MNHNS, CDR2 SASEGT. The CDR3 DNA sequence: TGTGCCAGCCGATGGACAGGGAACACTGAAGCTTTCTTT. Translating gives CASRWTGNTEAFF.

The J gene is TRBJ1-5, the V gene TRBV6-5; 11 positions match TRBD1. The CDR3 has 14 amino acids. The junction had 8 bases not matched to a gene; V was cut back by 10 bases and J by 6 bases. Germline V gives CDR1 MNHEY, CDR2 SVGAGI. The CDR3 loop reads CATRWTGGSQPQHF. In nucleotides, the CDR3 is TGTGCCACGAGATGGACAGGGGGCAGTCAGCCCCAGCATTTT.

This chain links TRBV10-3 with TRBJ2-1; possibly TRBD2 for D (6 bases). The germline CDR1 and CDR2 sequences are ENHRY and SYGVKD. V dropped 7 bases and J dropped 3 bases, with 22 bases sitting between them. The CDR3 runs to 17 residues. The CDR3 spells CAITSGAGPSFYNEQFF. CDR3 DNA sequence: TGTGCCATCACTTCCGGTGCGGGACCCTCTTTCTACAATGAGCAGTTCTTC.